This TCR beta chain was identified during a study of blood T cells in healthy people across ages. No fewer than 6 million PBMCs went into each sample. Together with a sample-barcoded 5' primer, a J-beta primer mix was included in a second PCR lasting roughly 6 to 12 cycles. TCRdb recomputed calls from the 5' RACE reads with MiXCR, one row per CDR3 protein. The repertoire holds about 1.5 million distinct CDR3 sequences, approximately 43% seen once, with roughly 3.7% in the top ten. Study findings and constraints: No conclusive comparison of naive versus antigen-experienced cells was possible with unsorted PBMCs. Versus aged donors, long-lived donors had higher diversity and more naive CD4+ cells.

Trimming cost V 6 bases and J 2 bases; bases outside gene matches: 5. The germline V gene encodes CDR1 DFQATT and CDR2 SNEGSKA (reference sequence). This CDR3 contains 15 residues. Worth noting for this clonotype: The antigen remains undetermined.

The source material was blood. The chain has TRBV20-1 and TRBJ2-6; 9 bases match TRBD1. This TCR derives from a woman aged 18-30 years in good health. The CDR3 region is CSADRTGAGANVLTF. The CDR3 bases are TGCAGTGCGGACCGGACAGGGGCTGGGGCCAACGTCCTGACTTTC.